The next 16 T cell receptor beta chains were all read from a single sample in a study of human T cells and chemical hapten exposure. TCRdb reanalysed the RACE reads using MiXCR and keeps one entry per CDR3 protein. The sample has roughly 200,000 distinct CDR3 sequences, about 22% seen once. Time point here: patch test 1, 2 weeks after DPC sensitization. The sample's treatment: therapeutic diphenylcyclopropenone sensitization with weekly scalp DPC. The sample consisted of whole blood, taken in connection with sensitization to the hapten diphenylcyclopropenone (DPC). Receptors were obtained from a woman in her fifties or sixties with alopecia areata. Some clones in this sample may be carry-over from other donors' samples.

The genes are TRBV7-3 and TRBJ2-5, with a tentative D call TRBD2 (6 bases). Trimming left V 5 bases short and J 1 base short, with 8 bases between. Germline V gene lookup returns CDR1 SGHTA and CDR2 FQGTGA. The CDR3 loop spans 13 amino acids. As DNA, the CDR3 is TGTGCCAGCAGCAGGGACTTCCAAGAGACCCAGTACTTC. This gives the protein CASSRDFQETQYF.

This clonotype was seen a few times. The chain employs TRBV10-3 and TRBJ1-4; weak D call: TRBD1 (5 bases). Looked up from germline, CDR1 is ENHRY and CDR2 is SYGVKD. This CDR3 contains 13 residues. Trimming stripped 6 bases from V and 5 bases from J, with 10 bases between. DNA of the CDR3: TGTGCCATCAGGACAGAGCTAAATGAAAAACTGTTTTTT. Amino acids: CAIRTELNEKLFF.

This chain connects TRBV12-3 or TRBV12-4 to TRBJ2-2, with a weak D call TRBD1 (6 bases). The V and J ends lost 5 bases and 6 bases respectively, with 7 bases between them. The CDR3 contains 12 residues. The CDR3 DNA reads as TGTGCCAGCAGTCAGGGGCCCGGGGAGCTGTTTTTT. The encoded protein is CASSQGPGELFF.

This clonotype was seen only a few times. The DNA for the CDR3 is TGTGCCACCAGCAGACTCGACTCGACCCGCAATGAGCAGTTCTTC. It translates to CATSRLDSTRNEQFF. The chain has TRBV15 and TRBJ2-1; D unresolved. Deletions cut 2 bases from V and 6 bases from J, with 14 bases between. The CDR3 length is 15 residues. The germline V gene has CDR1 LNHNV and CDR2 YYDKDF (reference sequence).

The V and J genes are TRBV7-9 and TRBJ2-3; D unresolved. CDR3 length: 17 amino acids. The germline V and J ends were trimmed by 5 bases and 2 bases, with 20 bases remaining between them. Germline V lookup: CDR1 SEHNR, CDR2 FQNEAQ (reference sequence). The DNA for the CDR3 is TGTGCCAGCAGCGCCCCGTCTTTTGGGCACCACACAGATACGCAGTATTTT. Protein product: CASSAPSFGHHTDTQYF.

This clonotype has only a few counts. This sequence joins TRBV4-1 and TRBJ1-2, with a possible D match to TRBD1 (5 bases). Germline lookup yields CDR1 MGHRA and CDR2 YSYEKL. This CDR3 spans 13 amino acids. Trimming removed 3 bases from V and 7 bases from J, with 12 bases in between. The CDR3 region is CASSHEYGGGYTF. In DNA, the CDR3 is TGCGCCAGCAGCCACGAGTACGGGGGTGGCTACACCTTC.

There are a few counts of this clonotype. This rearrangement joins TRBV10-3 to TRBJ2-1; the D is unclear. Germline assignment: CDR1 ENHRY and CDR2 SYGVKD. The ends were cut back, 0 bases at V and 6 bases at J, with 6 bases in the middle. The CDR3 totals 13 residues. The DNA for the CDR3 is TGTGCCATCAGTGAGTCGCCGCCCAATGAGCAGTTCTTC. It is translated as CAISESPPNEQFF.

This clonotype occurred a few times. The genes are TRBV5-1 and TRBJ2-7; TRBD1 matches 9 bases. In germline, CDR1 is SGHRS, CDR2 YFSETQ. There are 14 residues in the CDR3. V was clipped by 5 bases and J by 6 bases; unmatched bases: 9. This chain's CDR3 is CASSSGTGLAEQYF. Written as DNA, the CDR3 is TGCGCCAGCAGTTCCGGGACAGGGCTTGCCGAGCAGTACTTC.

The gene calls are TRBV5-1 and TRBJ2-1; the D is unclear. Trimming stripped 2 bases from V and 8 bases from J, with 17 bases between. The CDR3 runs 15 residues. Germline V CDR1 and CDR2: SGHRS, YFSETQ. In DNA, the CDR3 is TGCGCCAGCAGCTTAGAGGAACAACGGGTCGATGAGCAGTTCTTC. Translated: CASSLEEQRVDEQFF.

This clonotype was counted a single time. The CDR3 DNA sequence: TGTGCCAGCAGCCTCTATGAGTATCGGGGCCAAGAGACCCAGTACTTC. It codes for CASSLYEYRGQETQYF. The chain employs TRBV7-8 and TRBJ2-5, with D perhaps matching TRBD2 (5 bases). V lost 5 bases to trimming and J lost 1 base, with 17 bases between them. Germline V gives CDR1 SGHVS, CDR2 FQNEAQ. There are 16 residues in the CDR3.

A few counts support this clonotype. The chain recombines TRBV5-1 with TRBJ2-1; the match to TRBD2 covers 14 bases. Germline V gene lookup returns CDR1 SGHRS and CDR2 YFSETQ. This CDR3 is 16 amino acids long. Trimming removed 5 bases from V and 9 bases from J; junction bases left unmatched: 10. The CDR3 sequence: CASSLYSGLAGGEQFF. The CDR3 DNA follows: TGCGCCAGCAGTTTGTACTCAGGACTAGCGGGAGGTGAGCAGTTCTTC.

The chain has TRBV5-4 and TRBJ2-1; 7 positions match TRBD2. The CDR3 spans 17 residues. The V gene's germline CDR1 is SGHNT and CDR2 YYREEE (reference sequence). V lost 4 bases, J lost 5 bases, and 15 bases stayed unmatched. CDR3 protein: CASSPGGPSGGNNEQFF. As DNA, the CDR3 is TGTGCCAGCAGCCCGGGTGGGCCTAGCGGAGGGAACAATGAGCAGTTCTTC.

This clonotype came up a few times. The V gene is TRBV18, the J gene TRBJ1-2; 10 bases map to TRBD1. Per the germline V gene, CDR1 is KGHSH and CDR2 is LQKENI. The CDR3 spans 16 residues. With 3 bases clipped from V and 7 bases from J, the junction kept 11 bases outside the gene matches. CDR3 in DNA: TGTGCCAGCTCACCGAGCCGTCCGGGACAGGGGTCTGGCTACACCTTC. Translating gives CASSPSRPGQGSGYTF.

This chain connects TRBV5-1 to TRBJ2-7; TRBD1 aligns across 9 bases. Germline CDR1 and CDR2: SGHRS and YFSETQ. Trimming removed 5 bases from V and 5 bases from J; junction bases left unmatched: 11. The CDR3 has 15 residues. CDR3 in DNA: TGCGCCAGCAGTAGGCCGGGACAGGGTTCCCACGAGCAGTACTTC. This encodes CASSRPGQGSHEQYF.

The gene calls are TRBV29-1 and TRBJ2-1, with 15 bases identical to TRBD2. V was clipped by 7 bases and J by 7 bases; unmatched bases: 5. CDR3 size: 14 residues. CDR1 is SQVTM, CDR2 ANQGSEA, per germline. The CDR3 loop reads CSGLGLAGGNEQFF. The CDR3 coding sequence is TGCAGCGGGCTGGGACTAGCGGGAGGTAATGAGCAGTTCTTC.

This clonotype was seen a few times. This chain links TRBV3-1 with TRBJ1-1; tentative D call: TRBD1 (5 bases). Germline CDR1 is LGHDT and CDR2 is YNNKEL (reference sequence). The CDR3 is made up of 17 amino acids. Trimming took off 1 base at V and 6 bases at J, with 21 bases between the two ends. CDR3 loop: CASSQGAGEVVSAEAFF. Written as DNA, the CDR3 is TGTGCCAGCAGCCAAGGGGCGGGGGAAGTCGTTAGCGCTGAAGCTTTCTTT.